This is a list of T cell receptor beta chains from one sample in a study of blood T cell repertoires in COVID-19. Only in-frame clones appear in the TCRdb table, and some are missing; sequencing was by immunoSEQ multiplex PCR. The sample has approximately 63,000 clones, 85% to 90% seen once. Material for sequencing was peripheral blood. These receptors were collected from a woman between 55 and 75 years old with COVID-19, enrolled during active disease. Each CDR3 is given with its conserved first and last residue. Fields, in order: V gene, CDR3 length, D gene, clone size, J gene, CDR3 DNA, CDR3 protein. The D gene is left open where the match is weak. The size field is filled for only some rows; it gives once, few, many or a size class.

>TRBV7-9|18|TRBD2|NA|TRBJ2-7
TGTGCCAGCAGCTCATTTACCGGGACTAGCGGGAGCGGCGACGAGCAGTACTTC
CASSSFTGTSGSGDEQYF
>TRBV4-1|15|TRBD1|NA|TRBJ2-2
TGCGCCAGCAGCCAAGATTGGACAGGGGCCGGGGAGCTGTTTTTT
CASSQDWTGAGELFF
>TRBV7-9|15|NA|NA|TRBJ2-7
TGTGCCAGCAGCTCCCCCAGCAGAGGGAACTACGAGCAGTACTTC
CASSSPSRGNYEQYF
>TRBV4-1|18|TRBD1|once|TRBJ2-6
TGCGCCAGCAGCCGAGGCCGGGACAGGGGAACTGGGGCCAACGTCCTGACTTTC
CASSRGRDRGTGANVLTF
>TRBV18|16|TRBD1|once|TRBJ2-7
TGTGCCAGCTCACCACTTCCTGGACAGGGCTCCTACGAGCAGTACTTC
CASSPLPGQGSYEQYF
>TRBV5-4|13|NA|NA|TRBJ1-2
TGTGCCAGCAGCCGGGAGGGATCTCGTGGCTACACCTTC
CASSREGSRGYTF
>TRBV2|16|TRBD2|NA|TRBJ2-1
TGTGCCAGCAGTGAAGGACTAGCGGGAGGAGGCGATGAGCAGTTCTTC
CASSEGLAGGGDEQFF
>TRBV4-1|16|NA|NA|TRBJ1-2
TGCGCCAGCAGCCAGGGCCCGACAGAACCTAACTATGGCTACACCTTC
CASSQGPTEPNYGYTF
>TRBV4-2|13|NA|NA|TRBJ2-7
TGTGCCAGCAGCAGAGACAGAACCTACGAGCAGTACTTC
CASSRDRTYEQYF
>TRBV14|14|NA|once|TRBJ2-1
TGTGCCAGCAGCCAAGATAGCCCTAGATCTGAGCAGTTCTTC
CASSQDSPRSEQFF